A selection of T cell receptor beta chains follows, all from one sample in a study of CD8+ T cells in alopecia areata. Sequencing used immunoSEQ multiplex PCR; TCRdb keeps in-frame clones, though not all of them. Among approximately 150,000 clones listed, approximately 87% were seen once. The sample in question was CD8+ T cells sorted from blood, obtained at week 0. The source is a human donor with alopecia areata. The CDR3 runs from the conserved cysteine through the conserved F or W. D genes are given only for firm matches. Size values are once, few and many counts, or a class for expanded clones, and some rows have none.

CDR3 length	D gene	clone size	V gene	J gene	CDR3 protein	CDR3 DNA
15	-	-	TRBV7-2	TRBJ2-1	CASSLRREFYNEQFF	TGTGCCAGCAGCTTAAGGAGGGAATTCTACAATGAGCAGTTCTTC
14	TRBD1	-	TRBV5-1	TRBJ1-2	CASSLGGQVYGYTF	TGCGCCAGCAGCTTGGGAGGACAGGTCTATGGCTACACCTTC
15	-	-	TRBV11-3	TRBJ2-7	CASSSRQGRTYEQYF	TGTGCCAGCAGCTCCAGGCAGGGCAGAACCTACGAGCAGTACTTC
13	-	few	TRBV27	TRBJ2-3	CASKTQGTDTQYF	TGTGCCAGCAAAACCCAGGGCACAGATACGCAGTATTTT
18	-	-	TRBV2	TRBJ2-1	CASSLPGWREPSYNEQFF	TGTGCCAGCAGTCTCCCCGGGTGGCGGGAACCATCCTACAATGAGCAGTTCTTC
14	-	few	TRBV9	TRBJ2-7	CASSVDGARYEQYF	TGTGCCAGCAGCGTAGATGGCGCACGCTACGAGCAGTACTTC
15	TRBD1	-	TRBV27	TRBJ2-7	CASSSRDRGPYEQYF	TGTGCCAGCAGTTCCCGGGACAGGGGGCCTTACGAGCAGTACTTC
17	TRBD1	once	TRBV5-4	TRBJ2-1	CASSLGTGGIVDNEQFF	TGTGCCAGCAGCTTGGGGACAGGGGGGATCGTAGACAATGAGCAGTTCTTC
15	-	-	TRBV7-8	TRBJ2-3	CASSLGGGGTDTQYF	TGTGCCAGCAGCTTAGGTGGCGGGGGCACAGATACGCAGTATTTT
13	-	-	TRBV7-9	TRBJ2-7	CASSPQSLYEQYF	TGTGCCAGCAGCCCTCAGTCCCTCTACGAGCAGTACTTC
12	-	-	TRBV7-9	TRBJ1-1	CASRTRNTEAFF	TGTGCCAGTAGAACCAGAAACACTGAAGCTTTCTTT
11	-	-	TRBV19	TRBJ1-1	CASRYSSGAFF	TGTGCCAGTAGATATAGTTCGGGGGCTTTCTTT
12	-	-	TRBV6-1	TRBJ2-7	CASSSEPYEQYF	TGTGCCAGCTCGTCAGAGCCCTACGAGCAGTACTTC
14	-	-	TRBV25-1	TRBJ1-6	CASAGSSYNSPLHF	TGTGCCAGCGCAGGGAGCTCCTATAATTCACCCCTCCACTTT
15	-	-	TRBV4-1	TRBJ1-6	CASSQDRGAGSPLHF	TGCGCCAGCAGCCAAGATAGGGGGGCAGGGTCACCCCTCCACTTT
12	TRBD1	-	TRBV29-1	TRBJ2-1	CSVALQGNEQFF	TGCAGCGTTGCCTTACAGGGGAATGAGCAGTTCTTC
12	-	-	TRBV10-1	TRBJ2-1	CASSAGYNEQFF	TGCGCCAGCAGTGCTGGCTACAATGAGCAGTTCTTC
14	-	-	TRBV29-1	TRBJ1-2	CSVRGEATNYGYTF	TGCAGCGTCCGAGGCGAGGCGACCAACTATGGCTACACCTTC
13	-	once	TRBV19	TRBJ2-7	CASSVAEVYEQYF	TGTGCCAGTAGTGTGGCAGAAGTCTACGAGCAGTACTTC
14	-	-	TRBV9	TRBJ2-3	CASSGSGYTDTQYF	TGTGCCAGCTCTGGTAGCGGATACACAGATACGCAGTATTTT
15	-	-	TRBV19	TRBJ1-5	CASIPGPGSNQPQHF	TGTGCCAGTATCCCTGGACCCGGGAGCAATCAGCCCCAGCATTTT
15	-	-	TRBV7-9	TRBJ1-3	CASSFPTDSGNTIYF	TGTGCCAGCAGCTTCCCCACAGATTCTGGAAACACCATATATTTT
15	TRBD2	-	TRBV4-1	TRBJ2-7	CASSQGGLANYEQYF	TGCGCCAGCAGCCAAGGGGGACTAGCGAACTACGAGCAGTACTTC
14	TRBD1	-	TRBV27	TRBJ2-7	CASSTGTGGFEQYF	TGTGCCAGCAGTACCGGGACAGGGGGCTTCGAGCAGTACTTC
12	-	-	TRBV6-5	TRBJ1-3	CASADSANTIYF	TGTGCCAGCGCCGACTCGGCGAACACCATATATTTT
16	-	-	TRBV7-9	TRBJ2-1	CASSTPEGANYNEQFF	TGTGCCAGCAGCACCCCGGAGGGGGCTAACTACAATGAGCAGTTCTTC
14	-	few	TRBV7-9	TRBJ2-7	CASSSPGHWYEQYF	TGTGCCAGCAGTTCGCCGGGACACTGGTACGAGCAGTACTTC
18	-	once	TRBV7-9	TRBJ1-1	CASTDQFTGPSMNTEAFF	TGTGCCAGCACCGATCAATTCACAGGGCCATCAATGAACACTGAAGCTTTCTTT
16	-	-	TRBV7-9	TRBJ1-1	CASSPRDLIRNTEAFF	TGTGCCAGCAGCCCTCGCGATCTAATACGAAACACTGAAGCTTTCTTT
14	TRBD1	few	TRBV4-1	TRBJ2-4	CASSQAEDRDHQYF	TGCGCCAGCAGCCAAGCGGAAGACAGGGACCATCAGTACTTC
17	TRBD1	-	TRBV7-9	TRBJ2-7	CASSPKMGQGVKEEQYF	TGTGCCAGCAGCCCTAAAATGGGACAGGGGGTAAAAGAGGAGCAGTACTTC
11	-	-	TRBV13	TRBJ2-7	CASSPGGEQYF	TGTGCCAGCAGCCCTGGAGGGGAGCAGTACTTC
11	-	-	TRBV5-6	TRBJ2-1	CASSLVGFQFF	TGTGCCAGCAGCTTGGTCGGCTTCCAGTTCTTC
16	TRBD2	-	TRBV14	TRBJ2-1	CASSPLAGVQRNEQFF	TGTGCCAGCAGCCCTTTAGCGGGAGTTCAAAGGAATGAGCAGTTCTTC
15	-	-	TRBV6-5	TRBJ1-1	CASSLSLGPLNEAFF	TGTGCCAGCAGTTTGAGCCTGGGACCGCTAAATGAAGCTTTCTTT
14	-	-	TRBV5-6	TRBJ2-7	CASSLAQDGYEQYF	TGTGCCAGCAGCTTGGCCCAAGATGGGTACGAGCAGTACTTC
16	-	-	TRBV27	TRBJ2-7	CASSLAEGGVSYEQYF	TGTGCCAGCAGTTTAGCGGAAGGGGGAGTGTCCTACGAGCAGTACTTC
11	-	-	TRBV6-1	TRBJ2-7	CASSEGSEQYF	TGTGCCAGCAGTGAAGGATCCGAGCAGTACTTC
14	TRBD1	-	TRBV29-1	TRBJ2-7	CSVETGANSYEQYF	TGCAGCGTTGAGACAGGGGCGAACTCCTACGAGCAGTACTTC
16	TRBD1	-	TRBV29-1	TRBJ1-1	CSVQGTGGIGDTEAFF	TGCAGCGTCCAAGGGACAGGGGGCATTGGGGACACTGAAGCTTTCTTT
13	-	-	TRBV6-5	TRBJ1-1	CASSGDLNTEAFF	TGTGCCAGCAGCGGGGACTTGAACACTGAAGCTTTCTTT
14	-	few	TRBV6-5	TRBJ2-5	CASSEYRGGQGQYF	TGTGCCAGCAGCGAATACCGAGGGGGGCAGGGCCAGTACTTC
16	TRBD1	-	TRBV14	TRBJ2-2	CASSPGTGGNTGELFF	TGTGCCAGCAGCCCTGGGACAGGGGGCAACACCGGGGAGCTGTTTTTT
14	-	-	TRBV2	TRBJ2-2	CASIGGANTGELFF	TGTGCCAGCATCGGGGGCGCGAACACCGGGGAGCTGTTTTTT
15	TRBD2	once	TRBV6-5	TRBJ2-7	CASSYTTSGTYEQYF	TGTGCCAGCAGTTACACGACTAGCGGTACCTACGAGCAGTACTTC
16	-	-	TRBV12-2	TRBJ2-7	CASRPPTSGMPYEQYF	TGTGCAAGTCGCCCCCCGACTAGCGGGATGCCCTACGAGCAGTACTTC
15	TRBD1	-	TRBV29-1	TRBJ2-7	CSVLGTGLGIYEQYF	TGCAGCGTTCTTGGGACAGGGCTGGGGATCTACGAGCAGTACTTC
13	-	-	TRBV6-4	TRBJ1-1	CASSALIWTEAFF	TGTGCCAGCAGCGCCCTCATTTGGACTGAAGCTTTCTTT
16	TRBD1	once	TRBV6-5	TRBJ2-1	CASSFTLGGFNNEQFF	TGTGCCAGCAGTTTTACTCTAGGGGGCTTCAACAATGAGCAGTTCTTC
13	TRBD2	-	TRBV27	TRBJ2-7	CASGARELYEQYF	TGTGCCAGCGGGGCGCGGGAGTTGTACGAGCAGTACTTC
14	-	-	TRBV5-6	TRBJ1-5	CASSLAGYNQPQHF	TGTGCCAGCAGCTTGGCAGGGTACAATCAGCCCCAGCATTTT
13	-	-	TRBV27	TRBJ2-7	CASSYSRPYEQYF	TGTGCCAGCAGTTATAGTCGGCCCTACGAGCAGTACTTC
13	-	-	TRBV27	TRBJ1-5	CASSFGPGQPQHF	TGTGCCAGCAGTTTTGGTCCGGGGCAGCCCCAGCATTTT
14	-	-	TRBV11-2	TRBJ2-6	CASSSISGANVLTF	TGTGCCAGCAGCTCTATCTCTGGGGCCAACGTCCTGACTTTC
12	-	few	TRBV6-6	TRBJ2-1	CASSPNREQQFF	TGTGCCAGCAGTCCGAACAGGGAACAGCAGTTCTTC
15	-	once	TRBV5-4	TRBJ2-1	CASSLAVGGLNEQFF	TGTGCCAGCAGCTTGGCGGTCGGGGGGCTCAATGAGCAGTTCTTC